This T cell receptor (beta chain) stems from a study of CD8 T cells in ankylosing spondylitis. Study-wide results and limits: CD8+ disease-linked clones were present at relatively low frequencies in blood. Blood from ankylosing spondylitis patients appeared to carry a characteristic eight-variant TCR beta motif. Significant enrichment of disease-linked clones was reported in matched ankylosing spondylitis synovial fluid.

Only a few counts were recorded for this clonotype. Its antigen is not known. Quantitative 5'-RACE with molecular barcodes generated TCR beta libraries. Via MiXCR, TCRdb re-called the 5' RACE reads, giving one row per CDR3 protein. This table has about 390,000 distinct CDR3 sequences, approximately 20% appearing once. CDR1 is SGHVT and CDR2 is SQSDAQ in the germline V gene. The CDR3 consists of 15 residues. With 4 bases removed from V and 1 base from J, the gap between germline ends came to 10 bases. This receptor was identified in a male donor with ankylosing spondylitis. The chain is built from TRBV7-4 and TRBJ2-2; D is possibly TRBD1 (6 bases). Sequencing was done on a sample of blood, either unsorted or a sorted T cell fraction (not recorded which). As DNA, the CDR3 is TGTGCCAGCAGCTACAGGGCCCAGAACACCGGGGAGCTGTTTTTT. Its translation: CASSYRAQNTGELFF.